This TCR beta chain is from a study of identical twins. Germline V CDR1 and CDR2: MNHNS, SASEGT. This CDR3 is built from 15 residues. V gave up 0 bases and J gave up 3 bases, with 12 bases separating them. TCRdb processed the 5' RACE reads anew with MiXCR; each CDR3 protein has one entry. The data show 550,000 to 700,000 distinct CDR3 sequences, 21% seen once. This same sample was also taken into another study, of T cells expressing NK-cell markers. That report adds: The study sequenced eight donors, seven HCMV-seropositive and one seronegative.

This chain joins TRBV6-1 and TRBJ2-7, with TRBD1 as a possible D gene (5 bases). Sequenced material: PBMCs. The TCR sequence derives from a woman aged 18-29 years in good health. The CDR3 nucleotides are TGTGCCAGCAGTGAAGCGGGGCAGCCTTACTACGAGCAGTACTTC. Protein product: CASSEAGQPYYEQYF.